These 19 T cell receptor beta chains were all obtained from the same sample, sequenced in a study of blood T cell repertoires in COVID-19. Assay used: immunoSEQ multiplex PCR; TCRdb lists only in-frame clones, some missing. There are 490,000 or so clones in the sample; roughly nine tenths occur only once, and roughly 8.5% lies in the top ten. Material: PBMCs or T cells enriched from blood (not recorded which). These TCRs come from a woman between 55 and 75 years old who had recovered from COVID-19.

V is TRBV18 and J is TRBJ2-7; perhaps TRBD2 as D (7 bases). The length of the CDR3 is 13 residues. Germline V lookup: CDR1 KGHSH, CDR2 LQKENI. V lost 3 bases, J lost 6 bases, and 12 bases lay in between. CDR3 nucleotide sequence: TGTGCCAGCTCACCCAGGGGAGGGGCCGAGCAGTACGTC. Its translation: CASSPRGGAEQYV.

The gene calls are TRBV27 and TRBJ2-1; D unresolved. The CDR3 is made up of 11 amino acids. CDR1 and CDR2 (germline): MNHEY, SMNVEV (reference sequence). Deletions cut 6 bases from V and 9 bases from J, with 9 bases between. CDR3 DNA: TGTGCCAGCAGACACGCAAGTGAGCAGTTCTTC. Translated, it gives CASRHASEQFF.

The J gene is TRBJ1-1, the V gene TRBV5-5; weak D call: TRBD1 (6 bases). Looked up from germline, CDR1 is SGHKS and CDR2 is YYEKEE (reference sequence). V lost 4 bases and J lost 1, with 11 bases in between. This CDR3 spans 14 amino acids. The CDR3 protein is CASSPSGANTEAFF. The CDR3, as DNA: TGTGCCAGCAGCCCCTCAGGGGCGAACACTGAAGCTTTCTTT.

The rearrangement uses TRBV6-1 and TRBJ1-5; 9 bases line up with TRBD1. CDR1 and CDR2 (germline): MNHNS, SASEGT. The CDR3 runs to 18 residues. V shed 0 bases and J 6 bases; nucleotides not matched to a gene: 12. DNA for the CDR3: TGTGCCAGCAGTGAAGCCCAAGTGGGGACAGGGAGAAGTCAGCCCCAGCATTTT. This codes for CASSEAQVGTGRSQPQHF.

The V and J genes are TRBV20-1 and TRBJ2-1, with TRBD1 matching over 8 bases. The ends lost 5 bases at V and 8 bases at J; junction bases unmatched: 2. There are 11 residues in the CDR3. CDR1 DFQATT and CDR2 SNEGSKA come from the germline V gene (reference sequence). The CDR3 spells CSASRGHEQFF. DNA for the CDR3: TGCAGTGCTTCCAGGGGGCATGAGCAGTTCTTC.

This clone appeared a few times. This chain joins TRBV19 and TRBJ2-4, with D possibly matching TRBD1 (7 bases). The CDR3 consists of 18 residues. V was pared by 0 bases and J by 2 bases, with 17 bases between. CDR1 LNHDA and CDR2 SQIVND come from the germline V gene (reference sequence). This chain's CDR3 is CASSIDPGAGGTKNIQYF. CDR3 sequence (DNA): TGTGCCAGTAGTATAGATCCTGGGGCAGGGGGGACCAAAAACATTCAGTACTTC.

The J gene is TRBJ2-3, the V gene TRBV27; D is perhaps TRBD2 (7 bases). Deletions cut 7 bases from V and 2 bases from J, with 10 bases between. The CDR3 has 13 residues. Germline CDR1 reads MNHEY; CDR2 reads SMNVEV (reference sequence). The DNA of the CDR3 is TGTGCCAGCATGCGGGGGCTCACAGATACGCAGTATTTT. Protein product: CASMRGLTDTQYF.

The chain employs TRBV6-5 and TRBJ2-3; 8 bases match TRBD2. J lost 4 bases, V lost 4 bases, and 10 bases had no gene match. There are 16 residues in the CDR3. CDR1 MNHEY and CDR2 SVGAGI come from the germline V gene. CDR3 region: CASSSIGGALSDTQYF. The CDR3 region has the DNA TGTGCCAGCAGTTCGATCGGGGGGGCCCTTTCAGATACGCAGTATTTT.

This chain links TRBV3-1 (or the pseudogene TRBV3-2) with TRBJ2-1; 9 nucleotides agree with TRBD2. V dropped 1 base and J dropped 0; count of bases not matched to a gene: 7. Germline CDR1 is LGHDT and CDR2 is YNNKEL (reference sequence). The CDR3 totals 18 residues. This CDR3 is CASSQGGGAGSSYNEQFF. The CDR3 DNA reads as TGTGCCAGCAGCCAAGGCGGGGGGGCCGGGAGCTCCTACAATGAGCAGTTCTTC.

J is TRBJ2-3 and V is TRBV6-5, with TRBD2 identical over 11 bases. V was clipped by 8 bases and J by 4 bases; unmatched bases: 8. Germline lookup yields CDR1 MNHEY and CDR2 SVGAGI. The CDR3 length is 15 residues. The CDR3 nucleotides read TGTGCCAGCGGGGTTAGCGGGGGGGCCCCAGATACGCAGTATTTT. It yields the protein CASGVSGGAPDTQYF.

Only one count was recorded for this clone. The V and J genes are TRBV6-2 or TRBV6-3 and TRBJ1-2; 8 bases align to TRBD1. Trimming cost V 2 bases and J 3 bases; bases outside gene matches: 17. The CDR3 runs to 19 residues. Looked up from germline, CDR1 is MNHEY and CDR2 is SVGEGT. The CDR3 loop is CASSYPRTGQVQWDYGYTF. In DNA form, the CDR3 reads TGTGCCAGCAGTTACCCCAGGACAGGGCAGGTTCAGTGGGACTATGGCTACACCTTC.

The V call is TRBV5-5, the J call TRBJ2-2; TRBD1 matches 7 bases. Losses at the gene ends were 1 base for V and 3 bases for J; bases not matched to a gene: 9. This CDR3 comprises 17 residues. From germline, CDR1 is SGHKS and CDR2 YYEKEE (reference sequence). CDR3 region: CASSLLWTGDDTGELFF. In DNA, the CDR3 is TGTGCCAGCAGCTTGTTATGGACAGGTGACGACACCGGGGAGCTGTTTTTT. The full variable domain, rest sourced from reference TRBV5-5 and TRBJ2-2, is DAGVTQSPTHLIKTRGQQVTLRCSPISGHKSVSWYQQVLGQGPQFIFQYYEKEERGRGNFPDRFSARQFPNYSSELNVNALLLGDSALYLCASSLLWTGDDTGELFFGEGSRLTVL.

The chain links TRBV5-1 to TRBJ2-3; 8 bases map to TRBD2. The germline CDR1 and CDR2 sequences are SGHRS and YFSETQ. The V and J ends lost 1 base and 3 bases, in that order; junction bases with no gene match: 1. The CDR3 sequence is 14 residues long. The CDR3 here is CASSLIAGTDTQYF. The DNA for the CDR3 is TGCGCCAGCAGCTTGATAGCGGGGACAGATACGCAGTATTTT.

The chain joins TRBV2 to TRBJ1-2, with 8 bases aligning to TRBD1. This CDR3 is 12 amino acids long. Losses at the gene ends were 10 bases for V and 8 bases for J; bases not matched to a gene: 9. Germline V gene data show CDR1 as SNHLY and CDR2 as FYNNEI. For the CDR3, the DNA is TGTGCCACCCTGGACAGGGCCTACGGCTACACCTTC. Residues: CATLDRAYGYTF.

This sequence joins TRBV5-4 and TRBJ2-2, with D possibly being TRBD1 (6 bases). Trimming removed 0 bases at V and 9 bases at J, with 9 bases between. Germline V lookup: CDR1 SGHNT, CDR2 YYREEE (reference sequence). The CDR3 consists of 13 residues. Here the CDR3 reads CASSLVGARELFF. The DNA of the CDR3 is TGTGCCAGCAGCTTGGTGGGGGCGAGGGAGCTGTTTTTT.

This chain uses TRBV18 with TRBJ2-1; 12 bases agree with TRBD2. CDR3 size: 15 residues. The V and J ends lost 6 bases and 3 bases, in that order; junction bases with no gene match: 3. Germline assignment: CDR1 KGHSH and CDR2 LQKENI. The CDR3 DNA sequence: TGTGCCAGCTCCCAGACTAGCGGGGGCTACAATGAGCAGTTCTTC. It specifies CASSQTSGGYNEQFF.

J is TRBJ2-7 and V is TRBV5-1; D gene uncertain. The CDR3 length is 13 residues. Germline V CDR1 and CDR2: SGHRS, YFSETQ. V was pared by 0 bases and J by 7 bases, with 11 bases between. The CDR3 region is CASSLEGTGEQYF. The CDR3 coding sequence is TGCGCCAGCAGCTTGGAAGGCACCGGGGAGCAGTACTTC.

The V call is TRBV2, the J call TRBJ1-1, with TRBD1 as a possible D gene (5 bases). The germline V gene has CDR1 SNHLY and CDR2 FYNNEI. This CDR3 spans 13 amino acids. Trimming took off 6 bases at V and 4 bases at J, with 12 bases between the two ends. In DNA form, the CDR3 reads TGTGCCAGCAGCGGGGGTTCAGGCACTGAAGCTTTCTTT. This codes for CASSGGSGTEAFF.

J is TRBJ2-7 and V is TRBV5-1; tentatively, D is TRBD1 (5 bases). V shed 0 bases and J shed 5 bases, with 21 bases lying between them. Germline loops: CDR1 SGHRS, CDR2 YFSETQ. The CDR3 contains 17 residues. The CDR3 loop is CASSLAISGPVFDEQYF. For the CDR3, the DNA is TGCGCCAGCAGCTTGGCCATCTCAGGGCCCGTTTTCGACGAGCAGTACTTC.